This TCR beta chain was observed in a study of CD8 T cells in Susac syndrome (dated by TCRdb to between 2018 and 2020). Background for the entire study: The study used repertoire sequencing to test whether antigen drove CD8+ T cell activation and differentiation in Susac syndrome. Clonality of the CD8+ T cell repertoire was compared between more than 9 healthy donors, roughly 14 Susac syndrome patients and approximately 16 multiple sclerosis patients. Broad study findings and their caveats: The TCR sequencing and HLA analysis was acknowledged to have included a relatively small number of individuals.

Regarding this clonotype: Its specific antigen is unknown. Per-base qualities were not stored, and no clone one base away is much larger.

Peripheral blood CD8+ and CD4+ T cells from healthy donors, Susac syndrome patients and multiple sclerosis patients were profiled by high-throughput TCR beta sequencing. The multiple sclerosis controls were treatment-naive patients who had stable or active relapsing-remitting disease and met the revised McDonald criteria. Bulk CD8+ and CD4+ T cells were purified magnetically by negative isolation, whereas CD8+ TEMRA cells were enriched by FACS. Blood was collected in EDTA tubes and processed within 24 hours, with PBMCs isolated through density gradient centrifugation. PBMCs intended for TCR sequencing were cryopreserved in liquid nitrogen and were subsequently thawed in a 37 degrees C water bath. The sorted or isolated CD4+, CD8+ and CD8+ TEMRA cells had a purity of 90% or higher. V is cut by 1 base and J by 0 bases, and the space between the germline ends is 6 bases. As encoded in the germline V gene, CDR1 is SGHDN while CDR2 is FVKESK. Counted from cysteine to phenylalanine, this CDR3 has 14 amino acids. The sequence is cut down to CDR3 DNA, 42 bases in frame from base 1.

RNA was extracted with the RNeasy kit and roughly 0.45 to 1 ug was reverse transcribed using random hexamers. TCR beta CDR3 regions were amplified with the immunoSEQ multiplex PCR assay covering 54 Vbeta and 13 Jbeta segments. PCR amplification bias was corrected using a synthetic template baseline for primer optimization and computational correction. As for how the authors treated the data: Reads were assigned to V, D and J genes according to IMGT and analyzed in immunoSEQ Analyzer, with only productive sequences retained. Clonality was calculated as one minus the Shannon entropy normalized by log2 of the number of productive unique sequences. Public and private clones were assessed among the 100 most prevalent clones of each patient and control. Susac-specific clones were defined as absent from healthy and MS cohorts, approximately 1,000 published viral clones and other ImmuneACCESS disease sequences. Using fastp at Q25 and MiXCR, TCRdb reprocessed the public reads and kept productive beta chains. Entries that share a CDR3 protein sequence are merged under the most common genes and DNA. TCRdb's processing, not the authors' own work, is the source of the V and J calls. This sample gives tens of thousands of distinct CDR3 sequences in total; about 92% of them show up just once. Clones ranked in the top ten supply roughly 0.5% of the sample.

The sequencing sample was made of CD8+ T cells from PBMCs. The V and J genes are TRBV14 and TRBJ1-1, with the D segment identity uncertain. This clonotype was sampled from a human donor with multiple sclerosis. The CDR3 region reads CASSQVRVNTEAFF. The DNA sequence is given as TGTGCCAGCAGCCAAGTACGAGTGAACACTGAAGCTTTCTTT.